Sequencing of this T cell receptor (beta chain) was carried out in a study of PD-L1 blockade in urothelial cancer. Study information: Patients took up atezolizumab in the mid-2010s at 1,200 mg intravenously every 3 weeks.

Study conclusions and caveats: Below-median pretreatment blood TCR clonality was a predictor of better survival.

To note about this clone: Its specificity is unknown. The same CDR3 also results from other DNA sequences found in this sample.

The time point denotes: pretreatment peripheral blood. Diagnoses among patients were locally advanced or metastatic urothelial carcinoma. The protocol was immunoSEQ multiplex PCR, while the TCRdb copy is restricted to in-frame clones and leaves out a portion. In the table there are tens of thousands of clones, 85% to 90% of which are singletons. Sequencing used PBMCs, obtained around atezolizumab (anti-PD-L1) treatment. This clonotype originated in a man aged 55 to 70 with urothelial cancer.

The CDR3 region has the DNA TGTGCCAGCAGCCCAAGCGGACGCTACGAGCAGTACTTC. As protein: CASSPSGRYEQYF. The chain uses TRBV7-9 and TRBJ2-7; maybe TRBD2 (5 bases). Germline-derived CDR1 and CDR2 are SEHNR and FQNEAQ (reference sequence). The ends were cut back, 5 bases at V and 3 bases at J, with 11 bases in the middle. The CDR3 length is 13 residues.